This passage covers 10 T cell receptor beta chains from one sample sequenced in a study of identical twins. MiXCR, applied by TCRdb to the 5' RACE reads, yields one record per CDR3 protein. The sample has 1.5 million to 2 million distinct CDR3 sequences; under 35% are singletons. The material sequenced was cord blood. These receptors were taken from a newborn girl in good health.

This chain uses TRBV5-1 with TRBJ2-1; 12 positions agree with TRBD1. Germline CDR1 is SGHRS and CDR2 is YFSETQ. The CDR3 runs 17 residues. The V and J ends lost 4 bases and 4 bases, in that order; junction bases with no gene match: 9. The CDR3 spells CASSVAPGQGAYNEQFF. CDR3 sequence (DNA): TGCGCCAGCAGCGTGGCCCCGGGACAGGGGGCTTACAATGAGCAGTTCTTC.

The V and J genes are TRBV21-1 and TRBJ2-2; the DNA was not compared with TRBD1, the D call given in the table. TRBV21-1 is reported as a pseudogene. The CDR3 is 14 amino acids. The CDR3 loop reads CASSKTREAGELFF. In DNA form, the CDR3 reads TGTGCCAGCAGCAAAACCCGGGAGGCCGGGGAGCTGTTTTTT.

The V and J genes are TRBV3-1 and TRBJ2-3, with unresolved D. Germline assignment: CDR1 LGHDT and CDR2 YNNKEL (reference sequence). The CDR3 is 14 amino acids. V was cut by 5 bases and J by 3 bases, with 12 bases left in between. For the CDR3, the DNA is TGTGCCAGCAGCACCCGACCAGCAACAGATACGCAGTATTTT. Translating gives CASSTRPATDTQYF.

This rearrangement joins TRBV5-6 to TRBJ1-1; 10 bases are a match to TRBD1. The length of the CDR3 is 15 residues. Germline V gives CDR1 SGHDT, CDR2 YYEEEE. V was clipped by 3 bases and J by 4 bases; unmatched bases: 6. CDR3 loop: CASSWGQGKATEAFF. DNA for the CDR3: TGTGCCAGCAGCTGGGGACAGGGGAAGGCCACTGAAGCTTTCTTT.

V and J are TRBV5-1 and TRBJ1-4; no clear D gene. The CDR3 loop spans 13 amino acids. Germline-derived CDR1 and CDR2 are SGHRS and YFSETQ. With 3 bases removed from V and 9 bases from J, the gap between germline ends came to 12 bases. CDR3 sequence: CASSSIYRQKLFF. CDR3 DNA: TGCGCCAGCAGCTCTATTTACAGACAAAAACTGTTTTTT.

V gene TRBV20-1 combines with J gene TRBJ2-1, with 8 bases identical to TRBD2. CDR1 and CDR2 from the germline V gene are DFQATT and SNEGSKA (reference sequence). The CDR3 has 15 amino acids. Trimming cost V 0 bases and J 8 bases; bases outside gene matches: 9. The CDR3 coding sequence is TGCAGTGCTAGAGATGTGGCGGGGGGTGTCCATGAGCAGTTCTTC. This codes for CSARDVAGGVHEQFF.

At least ten counts were recorded for this clonotype. The CDR3 nucleotides read TGTGCCAGCAGCTTTTCCGGAGGCAGACAAGAGACCCAGTACTTC. Its translation: CASSFSGGRQETQYF. The V and J genes are TRBV7-2 and TRBJ2-5; tentatively, D is TRBD2 (5 bases). The CDR3 extends over 15 amino acids. Germline V gene data show CDR1 as SGHTA and CDR2 as FQGNSA. V was trimmed by 3 bases and J by 2 bases, leaving 13 bases between them.

V and J are TRBV11-2 and TRBJ1-2, with D possibly TRBD1 on 6 matching bases. The ends were cut back, 1 base at V and 4 bases at J, with 25 bases in the middle. This CDR3 spans 19 amino acids. Per the germline V gene, CDR1 is SGHAT and CDR2 is FQNNGV. CDR3 residues: CASSLGDRGRIGRGYGYTF. CDR3 nucleotide sequence: TGTGCCAGCAGCTTAGGGGACCGCGGGCGGATCGGCAGGGGCTATGGCTACACCTTC.

A note on this clonotype: A junction boundary mismatches the germline segment, possibly from a read error. DNA of the CDR3: TGTGCCAGCAGTCTTCAGCCCCGGCATTTT. This sequence encodes CASSLQPRHF. This chain connects TRBV25-1 to TRBJ1-5; D is undetermined. Germline V gene lookup returns CDR1 MGHDK and CDR2 SYGVNS. The CDR3 spans 10 residues.

This rearrangement joins TRBV7-2 to TRBJ1-2; no clear D. CDR3 length equals 14 residues. Germline V CDR1 and CDR2: SGHTA, FQGNSA. Trimming removed 6 bases from V and 4 bases from J, with 15 bases in between. In DNA form, the CDR3 reads TGTGCCAGCAGTATAGAGGGAGGCTCCTATGGCTACACCTTC. The encoded protein is CASSIEGGSYGYTF.